Each of the 28 T cell receptor beta chains below was sequenced from the same sample in a study of cytomegalovirus exposure and HLA in healthy donors (dated by TCRdb to 2017 to 2019). Library method: the immunoSEQ multiplex PCR assay. For the multiplex PCR, a mixture combining 60 forward primers for TCR Vbeta segments and 13 reverse primers for TCR Jbeta segments was used. TCRdb mirrors the immuneACCESS table, restricted to in-frame sequences. Some clones are absent from its copies; in checked studies, under half trace to an unresolved V gene, and the reason for the others is unknown. The sample table shows about 130,000 clones, and roughly four fifths are seen once. About 3.5% of the sample comes from the top ten. Sequenced sample: PBMCs. The receptors come from a woman aged 40 to 50 in good health and CMV-seropositive.

This clone came up once. This chain connects TRBV7-9 to TRBJ1-2, with D unresolved. CDR3 length: 16 amino acids. Germline values: CDR1 SEHNR, CDR2 FQNEAQ (reference sequence). Trimming pared 4 bases from V and 1 base from J, leaving 16 bases between. DNA for the CDR3: TGTGCCAGCAGCTCCACACGGGATTCCATTAACTATGGCTACACCTTC. Its translation: CASSSTRDSINYGYTF. Filled out from reference TRBV7-9 and TRBJ1-2, the complete variable domain reads DTGVSQNPRHKITKRGQNVTFRCDPISEHNRLYWYRQTLGQGPEFLTYFQNEAQLEKSRLLSDRFSAERPKGSFSTLEIQRTEQGDSAMYLCASSSTRDSINYGYTFGSGTRLTVV.

On this clone: The junction shows a germline mismatch at one end, possibly a read error. The chain combines TRBV7-6 with TRBJ2-1; TRBD2 agrees at 7 bases. Germline-derived CDR1 and CDR2 are SGHVS and FNYEAQ. The CDR3 length is 13 residues. The CDR3 sequence is CASSKRGYIEQFF. CDR3 coding DNA: TGTGCCAGCAGCAAGCGGGGATACATTGAGCAGTTCTTC.

As DNA, the CDR3 is TGTGCCAGCAGTTTATCCCGCGGGAGGGCGATCGGTGAGCAGTTCTTC. Protein product: CASSLSRGRAIGEQFF. The chain carries TRBV27 and TRBJ2-1; TRBD2 aligns across 9 bases. This CDR3 is built from 16 residues. Per the germline V gene, CDR1 is MNHEY and CDR2 is SMNVEV (reference sequence). Germline trimming cut 0 bases from V and 9 bases from J; bases unmatched to any gene: 9.

As DNA, the CDR3 is TGTGCCAGCACCATCCTCGCGGGCCGCACTGAAGCTTTCTTT. This codes for CASTILAGRTEAFF. The chain is built from TRBV6-5 and TRBJ1-1; unclear D gene. Trimming removed 7 bases at V and 4 bases at J, with 16 bases between. CDR3 length: 14 amino acids. CDR1 and CDR2 (germline): MNHEY, SVGAGI.

This clone was seen just once. The chain combines TRBV7-2 with TRBJ1-1; unclear D gene. The V end was cut by 1 base, the J end by 5 bases, with 14 bases between. The CDR3 extends over 15 amino acids. The germline V gene encodes CDR1 SGHTA and CDR2 FQGNSA. This CDR3 reads CASSLVGSWETEAFF. As DNA, the CDR3 is TGTGCCAGCAGCTTAGTAGGTTCGTGGGAGACTGAAGCTTTCTTT.

The V gene is TRBV6-4, the J gene TRBJ2-2; D remains unclear. Trimming removed 6 bases from V and 7 bases from J, with 9 bases in between. CDR3 length equals 12 residues. From germline, CDR1 is MRHNA and CDR2 SNTAGT. CDR3 region: CASSSFRGELFF. CDR3 DNA sequence: TGTGCCAGCAGCTCTTTCCGCGGGGAGCTGTTTTTT.

The V and J genes are TRBV7-9 and TRBJ2-1; D unclear. CDR3 size: 15 residues. V was clipped by 5 bases and J by 2 bases, with 13 bases between them. The germline CDR1 and CDR2 sequences are SEHNR and FQNEAQ (reference sequence). This chain's CDR3 is CASSDQVLTYNEQFF. CDR3 coding DNA: TGTGCCAGCAGCGACCAGGTACTGACCTACAATGAGCAGTTCTTC.

This rearrangement joins TRBV30 to TRBJ2-2; D remains ambiguous. The CDR3 covers 13 residues. The germline gives CDR1 GTSNPN, CDR2 SVGIG (reference sequence). V was pared by 0 bases and J by 6 bases, with 8 bases between. In nucleotides, the CDR3 is TGTGCCTGGAGTGTACCTAGTGCCGGGGAGCTGTTTTTT. Encoded protein: CAWSVPSAGELFF.

This clone was recorded a few times. The chain has TRBV5-6 and TRBJ2-1; 8 nucleotides match TRBD2. The V segment lost 5 bases and the J segment 7 bases; nucleotides outside the gene matches: 14. Germline V gene data show CDR1 as SGHDT and CDR2 as YYEEEE. This CDR3 has 16 amino acids. CDR3 nucleotides: TGTGCCAGCAGTCTAGGCGCGGGGGGCATGGGAAATGAGCAGTTCTTC. It yields the protein CASSLGAGGMGNEQFF.

The rearrangement joins TRBV7-9 to TRBJ2-7, with TRBD1 matching 7 bases. CDR1 is SEHNR and CDR2 is FQNEAQ in the germline V gene (reference sequence). Unmatched junction bases numbered 9, after V lost 5 bases and J lost 2 bases. This CDR3 is 15 amino acids long. The CDR3 nucleotides are TGTGCCAGCAGCACCCGGACAGGTTCCACCTACGAGCAGTACTTC. This gives the protein CASSTRTGSTYEQYF.

This chain links TRBV25-1 with TRBJ1-1; no definite D call. The V and J ends lost 8 bases and 0 bases respectively, with 10 bases between them. The CDR3 is made up of 13 amino acids. CDR1 and CDR2 from the germline V gene are MGHDK and SYGVNS. CDR3 amino acids: CASQGLMNTEAFF. CDR3 DNA sequence: TGTGCCAGCCAAGGACTGATGAACACTGAAGCTTTCTTT.

This chain connects TRBV27 to TRBJ1-5; 8 bases line up with TRBD1. The CDR3 sequence is 15 residues long. The J segment lost 3 bases and the V segment lost 5 bases, leaving 6 bases of the junction unmatched. Per germline, CDR1 MNHEY and CDR2 SMNVEV (reference sequence). The CDR3 spells CASSLQTGDNQPQHF. CDR3 sequence (DNA): TGTGCCAGCAGTCTCCAGACAGGGGACAATCAGCCCCAGCATTTT.

The rearrangement joins TRBV15 to TRBJ2-2; the D gene is possibly TRBD1 (5 bases). Per germline, CDR1 LNHNV and CDR2 YYDKDF (reference sequence). V gave up 4 bases and J gave up 4 bases, with 13 bases separating them. This CDR3 is built from 15 residues. CDR3 region: CATSNGATGTGELFF. The DNA for the CDR3 is TGTGCCACCAGCAATGGGGCCACGGGCACCGGGGAGCTGTTTTTT.

The J gene is TRBJ2-2, the V gene TRBV12-5; 11 positions agree with TRBD1. This CDR3 has 16 amino acids. In germline, CDR1 is LGHNT, CDR2 FRNRAP. V trimming: 7 bases; J trimming: 11 bases; junction bases outside the gene matches: 15. CDR3 sequence reads: CASALFRSGQGAELFF. As DNA, the CDR3 is TGTGCTAGTGCCCTCTTTAGGAGTGGACAGGGGGCTGAGCTGTTTTTT.

Comment on this clone: The sample has other DNA sequences that encode this CDR3 too. The chain has TRBV11-2 and TRBJ2-3; 8 bases line up with TRBD1. The CDR3 covers 18 residues. Germline CDR1 and CDR2: SGHAT and FQNNGV. The trim removed 0 bases at V and 2 bases at J, leaving 10 bases unmatched. CDR3 loop: CASSLDRWQGASTDTQYF. The CDR3 DNA follows: TGTGCCAGCAGCTTAGATCGGTGGCAGGGGGCGTCCACAGATACGCAGTATTTT.

The chain uses TRBV2 and TRBJ1-2; a possible D gene is TRBD1 (5 bases). With 8 bases removed from V and 3 bases from J, the gap between germline ends came to 13 bases. Germline values: CDR1 SNHLY, CDR2 FYNNEI. The CDR3 loop spans 13 amino acids. CDR3 nucleotide sequence: TGTGCCAGCCGCGGCACCAGGGACTATGGCTACACCTTC. Translated, it gives CASRGTRDYGYTF.

The chain combines TRBV30 with TRBJ2-2; 13 bases agree with TRBD2. The CDR3 has 16 amino acids. V shed 4 bases, J shed 1 base, and the junction held 3 bases outside the gene matches. CDR1 and CDR2 (germline): GTSNPN, SVGIG (reference sequence). The CDR3 region is CAWTRLAGGNTGELFF. CDR3 nucleotides: TGTGCCTGGACTCGACTAGCGGGAGGGAACACCGGGGAGCTGTTTTTT.

J is TRBJ1-5 and V is TRBV28, with D perhaps TRBD1 (6 bases). The CDR3 extends over 15 amino acids. Germline values: CDR1 MDHEN, CDR2 SYDVKM. The ends were cut back, 6 bases at V and 2 bases at J, with 14 bases in the middle. The CDR3 DNA follows: TGTGCCAGCAGGGACCCCAGGGGACGCAATCAGCCCCAGCATTTT. It codes for CASRDPRGRNQPQHF.

Concerning this clone: This sample also contains other DNA sequences that code for the same CDR3. The rearrangement links TRBV6-6 to TRBJ1-1; 9 nucleotides align to TRBD1. Trimming cost V 6 bases and J 5 bases; bases outside gene matches: 7. The V gene's germline CDR1 is MNHNY and CDR2 SVGAGI (reference sequence). The CDR3 length is 14 residues. The CDR3 here is CASRATGGLTEAFF. The CDR3 DNA reads TGTGCCAGCAGGGCGACAGGGGGTCTGACTGAAGCTTTCTTT.

This clone was picked up one time. This chain uses TRBV6-6 with TRBJ1-5, with 7 positions matching TRBD1. The CDR3 runs 13 residues. Losses at the gene ends were 7 bases for V and 2 bases for J; bases not matched to a gene: 2. CDR1 and CDR2 (germline): MNHNY, SVGAGI (reference sequence). Here the CDR3 reads CASNGQGNQPQHF. CDR3 bases: TGTGCCAGCAACGGACAGGGCAATCAGCCCCAGCATTTT.

This chain links TRBV5-1 with TRBJ2-7; 7 bases line up with TRBD2. The CDR3 totals 17 residues. V was clipped by 4 bases and J by 1 base; unmatched bases: 14. Per the germline V gene, CDR1 is SGHRS and CDR2 is YFSETQ. CDR3 bases: TGCGCCAGCAGCCACCGGCCGGGCGGGAGTAGGTCCTACGAGCAGTACTTC. Protein: CASSHRPGGSRSYEQYF.

This chain joins TRBV9 and TRBJ1-5, with D tentatively TRBD1 (6 bases). The CDR3 runs 13 residues. The V end was cut by 5 bases, the J end by 4 bases, with 10 bases between. The V gene's germline CDR1 is SGDLS and CDR2 YYNGEE. The CDR3 DNA sequence: TGTGCCAGCAGTGCAGGGGTAAATCAGCCCCAGCATTTT. The encoded protein is CASSAGVNQPQHF.

CDR3 DNA: TGTGCCAGCAGCCCGGGGGTCAGTTTTCAGTACTTC. It is translated as CASSPGVSFQYF. The chain joins TRBV7-8 to TRBJ2-5; a weak D match, TRBD2 (6 bases). CDR3 length equals 12 residues. The germline CDR1 and CDR2 sequences are SGHVS and FQNEAQ. Trimming took 5 bases from V and 11 from J, leaving 15 bases between them.

The chain uses TRBV27 and TRBJ2-1, with 7 nucleotides matching TRBD2. Germline V gives CDR1 MNHEY, CDR2 SMNVEV (reference sequence). V lost 5 bases, J lost 3 bases, and 10 bases stayed unmatched. The CDR3 has 16 residues. CDR3 coding DNA: TGTGCCAGCAGTCCGAGACTAAGCGGGATCTACAATGAGCAGTTCTTC. Translation gives CASSPRLSGIYNEQFF.

The chain links TRBV28 to TRBJ1-3; D possibly corresponds to TRBD1 (6 bases). The germline V and J ends were trimmed by 5 bases and 9 bases, with 11 bases remaining between them. CDR1 MDHEN and CDR2 SYDVKM come from the germline V gene. The length of the CDR3 is 12 residues. The CDR3 DNA sequence: TGTGCCAGCAGTGGGACAAGGAGCACCATATATTTT. As protein: CASSGTRSTIYF.

The J gene is TRBJ1-2, the V gene TRBV18; D unclear. V lost 0 bases to trimming and J lost 3 bases, with 8 bases between them. The CDR3 consists of 14 residues. Looked up from germline, CDR1 is KGHSH and CDR2 is LQKENI. CDR3 bases: TGTGCCAGCTCACCACCGTTACGGGACTATGGCTACACCTTC. This sequence encodes CASSPPLRDYGYTF.

Of note for this clone: Other DNA sequences in this specimen translate into the identical CDR3. The chain couples TRBV14 to TRBJ2-2, with 8 bases matching TRBD1. Germline V lookup: CDR1 SGHDN, CDR2 FVKESK. The CDR3 loop spans 14 amino acids. J gave up 5 bases and V 4 bases, and 3 bases lay outside the gene matches. The CDR3 is CASSPRTGTGELFF. Here the CDR3 DNA reads TGTGCCAGCAGCCCTAGGACAGGGACCGGGGAGCTGTTTTTT.

The chain couples TRBV19 to TRBJ1-2; TRBD1 agrees at 9 bases. Germline CDR1 and CDR2: LNHDA and SQIVND (reference sequence). The CDR3 loop spans 12 amino acids. Germline trimming cut 9 bases from V and 5 bases from J; bases unmatched to any gene: 4. For the CDR3, the DNA is TGTGCCAGCGAAGACAGGGGGTATGGCTACACCTTC. It yields the protein CASEDRGYGYTF.